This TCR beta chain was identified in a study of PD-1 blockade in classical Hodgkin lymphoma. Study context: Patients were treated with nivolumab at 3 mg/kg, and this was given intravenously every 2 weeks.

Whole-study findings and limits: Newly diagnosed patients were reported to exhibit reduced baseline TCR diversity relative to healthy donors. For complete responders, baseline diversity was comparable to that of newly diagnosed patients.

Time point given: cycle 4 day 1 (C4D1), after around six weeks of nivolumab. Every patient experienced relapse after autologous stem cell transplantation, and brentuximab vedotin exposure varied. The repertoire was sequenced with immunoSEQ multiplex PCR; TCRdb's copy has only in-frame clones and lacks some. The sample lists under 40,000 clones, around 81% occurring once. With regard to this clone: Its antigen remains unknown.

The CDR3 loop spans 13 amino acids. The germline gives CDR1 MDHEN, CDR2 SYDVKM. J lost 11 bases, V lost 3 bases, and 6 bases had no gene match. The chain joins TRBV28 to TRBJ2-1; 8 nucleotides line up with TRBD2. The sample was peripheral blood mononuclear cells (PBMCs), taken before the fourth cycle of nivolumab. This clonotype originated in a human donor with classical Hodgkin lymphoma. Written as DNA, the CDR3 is TGTGCCAGCAGTTTTTTAGCGGGAAAAAAGCAGTTCTTC. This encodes CASSFLAGKKQFF.